One T cell receptor beta chain is described in this entry. No antigen is known for it. No clone much larger than this one lies a single base away; base qualities are absent. Collaborating institutions collected whole blood in K2EDTA tubes following their own protocols. For TCRbeta analysis, collaborators shipped samples as frozen whole blood, isolated PBMCs, or DNA extracted from either of those sample types. This sample stems from a study of blood T cell repertoires in COVID-19 (dated by TCRdb to the early 2020s). As for the study more broadly: Samples from collaborators originated in the United States, Italy and Spain and spanned both the acute and convalescent phases of COVID-19. The prospective study material was composed of cDNA or gDNA derived from T cells, B-cell-depleted T cells, or PBMCs. Subjects who had been exposed to COVID-19, were actively infected with it, or had recovered from it provided the deeply sampled blood TCRbeta repertoires that made up the dataset. The repertoires were released in a freely available public database meant as a resource for research on the immune response to SARS-CoV-2. Samples came from the ongoing ImmuneRACE study (first 160 participants) plus 1,254 subjects from 6 global collaborators. The sample metadata nearly always contained a de-identified subject ID, COVID-19 status, age in years and sex. HLA class I and class II types, where available, came from metadata supplied by the sample provider rather than from assay-based typing. General conclusions and limits of the study: The quantity of clinical and demographic metadata differed by source and by participant and was supplied without curation.

TCRbeta CDR3 regions were amplified from genomic DNA by means of the immunoSEQ Assay, a bias-controlled multiplex PCR. The source study handled its data this way. Nucleated cell counts per sample were estimated from amplification of reference gene primers within the assay. Sequence reads were collapsed and filtered to measure the absolute abundance of every unique TCRbeta CDR3 rearrangement. For each sample, productive Simpson clonality was calculated as the square root of Simpson's diversity index across productive rearrangements. Here the immuneACCESS table is served through TCRdb, limited to in-frame sequences with V and J called. Missing clones are a known gap in these copies; in checked studies unresolved V genes cover under half, and the rest lacks a known reason. For V, J and clone size, that table is used; D and trimming come from the DNA. For this sample there are around 50,000 clones; around four fifths appear just once. Clones ranked in the top ten supply around 5.2% of the sample.

This clonotype was obtained from a human donor in a cohort sampled during active COVID-19. Sequencing was done on a sample of peripheral blood.

Read as DNA, the sequence is TGTGCCAGCAGCTTGGGCAGGGTGAACTATGGCTACACCTTC. The translation is CASSLGRVNYGYTF. This chain joins TRBV5-5 to TRBJ1-2; the D gene is perhaps TRBD1, from 5 matching bases. V is shortened by 0 bases, J by 2 bases, and the region joining them spans 8 bases. The germline V gene (reference sequence) supplies CDR1 SGHKS and CDR2 YYEKEE. The cysteine opens and the phenylalanine closes a CDR3 of 14 amino acids. Solely the CDR3 DNA is kept, with 42 bases framed from the first base.